This T cell receptor (beta chain) was identified during a study of T cell repertoires in cytomegalovirus infection. Study-level information: Carrying CMV and the relevant HLA type showed in public TCR beta signatures.

A note on this clonotype: No antigen is known for it.

Regarding the study as a whole: Cumulative public TCR beta family frequency identified carriers of CMV plus the relevant HLA. The ex vivo response showed dominance by HLA-C-restricted CMV-specific TCR beta clonotypes.

TCRdb re-called the reads through MiXCR, storing one row per CDR3 protein. The repertoire consists of 250,000 or so distinct CDR3 sequences, with about a sixth occurring once and the leading ten covering roughly half. Losses at the gene ends were 4 bases for V and 9 bases for J; bases not matched to a gene: 11. The CDR3 totals 16 residues. The genes are TRBV12-3 or TRBV12-4 and TRBJ2-1; 11 nucleotides line up with TRBD2. The TCR comes from a human donor in good health (CMV status not recorded). Some clones in this sample may be carry-over from other donors' samples. The sequencing input was CD8+ T cells from PBMCs. The CDR3 DNA reads TGTGCCAGCAGTTCGGGCCTCGGTAGCGGGGGGGGTGAGCAGTTCTTC. Translated, it gives CASSSGLGSGGGEQFF.